The entry that follows covers one T cell receptor (beta chain) sequence. Arm-PCR of CDR3 regions with iRepertoire HTBI primers generated TCR beta libraries. TCRdb re-analysed the multiplex PCR reads in MiXCR, keeping a single row per CDR3 protein. The sample consists of about 320,000 distinct CDR3 sequences, roughly 18% of them appearing once. This sample was included in a study of regulatory T cells in long-lasting Graves disease. Specified time point: newly diagnosed GD, antithyroid drugs for less than 3 months. With RNA extracted from PBMCs as input, the TCR library was made. The TCR originated in a female donor with Graves disease. This specimen consisted of peripheral blood mononuclear cells (PBMCs), obtained at new diagnosis, from a patient treated with antithyroid drugs.

CDR3 in amino acids: CASSLEASYEQYF. CDR3 nucleotides: TGTGCCAGCAGTTTAGAGGCGTCCTACGAGCAGTACTTC. The chain joins TRBV28 to TRBJ2-7; D not resolved. V was cut by 2 bases and J by 1 base, with 6 bases left in between. The germline V gene encodes CDR1 MDHEN and CDR2 SYDVKM. The CDR3 has 13 residues. The variable domain in full, with the rest retrieved from reference TRBV28 and TRBJ2-7, is DVKVTQSSRYLVKRTGEKVFLECVQDMDHENMFWYRQDPGLGLRLIYFSYDVKMKEKGDIPEGYSVSREKKERFSLILESASTNQTSMYLCASSLEASYEQYFGPGTRLTVT.